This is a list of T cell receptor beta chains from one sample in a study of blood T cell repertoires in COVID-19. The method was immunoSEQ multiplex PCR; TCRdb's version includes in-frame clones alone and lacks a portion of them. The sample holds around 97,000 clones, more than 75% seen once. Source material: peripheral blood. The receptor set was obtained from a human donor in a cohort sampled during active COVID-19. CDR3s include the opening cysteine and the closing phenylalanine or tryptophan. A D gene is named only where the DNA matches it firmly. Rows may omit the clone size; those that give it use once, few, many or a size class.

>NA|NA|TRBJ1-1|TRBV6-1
TGTGCCAGCAGTGATGGTAGAGGATACACTGAAGCTTTCTTT
CASSDGRGYTEAFF
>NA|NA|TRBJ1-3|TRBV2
TGTGCCAGCAGTGAAGGGCCCGGCGGTGGAAACACCATATATTTT
CASSEGPGGGNTIYF
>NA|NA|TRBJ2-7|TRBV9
TGTGCCAGCAGCGTCTATCCGGGGACCTACGAGCAGTACTTC
CASSVYPGTYEQYF
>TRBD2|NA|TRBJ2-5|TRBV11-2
TGTGCCAGCAGCTCTAGCGGGCATGGGGGGACCCAGTACTTC
CASSSSGHGGTQYF
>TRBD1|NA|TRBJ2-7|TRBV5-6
TGTGCCAGCAGGTTGACAGGGTCCTACGAGCAGTACTTC
CASRLTGSYEQYF
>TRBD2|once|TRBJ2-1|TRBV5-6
TGTGCCAGCAGCTTGGTAACGGCGGGAGCGGGGAATGAGCAGTTCTTC
CASSLVTAGAGNEQFF
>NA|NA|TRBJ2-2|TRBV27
TGTGCCAGCAGGTGGACAGAAATCACCGGGGAGCTGTTTTTT
CASRWTEITGELFF
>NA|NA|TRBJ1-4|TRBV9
TGTGCCAGCAGCGTTGATCCTGAGAGGGTTAATGAAAAACTGTTTTTT
CASSVDPERVNEKLFF
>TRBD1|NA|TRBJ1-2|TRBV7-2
TGTGCCAGCAGCGCCTCGACAGGGGCCCATGGCTACACCTTC
CASSASTGAHGYTF
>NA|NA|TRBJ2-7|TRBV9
TGTGCCAGCAGCCCCCTAGACAGGACCACCTACGAGCAGTACTTC
CASSPLDRTTYEQYF
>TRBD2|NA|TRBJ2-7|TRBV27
TGTGCCAGCAGGTGGGGGGGAAACTACGAGCAGTACTTC
CASRWGGNYEQYF
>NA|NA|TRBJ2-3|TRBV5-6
TGTGCCAGCAGCCCCGGGGAGGGGGGCGCAGATACGCAGTATTTT
CASSPGEGGADTQYF
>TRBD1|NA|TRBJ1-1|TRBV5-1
TGCGCCAGTCTGCGTGGGGACAGAGAGCAACAGAACACTGAAGCTTTCTTT
CASLRGDREQQNTEAFF
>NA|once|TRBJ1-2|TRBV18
TGTGCCAGCTCACCAGGGACTTTTGGCTACACCTTC
CASSPGTFGYTF
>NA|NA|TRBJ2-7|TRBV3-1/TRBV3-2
TGTGCCAGCAGCCATATGTCCTACGAGCAGTACTTC
CASSHMSYEQYF
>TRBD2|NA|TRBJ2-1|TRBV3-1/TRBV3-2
TGTGCCAGCAGCCAAGATTGGGCCACTACTAGCGTACTTCTAAATGAGCAGTTCTTC
CASSQDWATTSVLLNEQFF
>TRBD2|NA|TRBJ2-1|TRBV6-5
TGTGCCAGCAGTTACACCGGGACTAGCGATGAGCAGTTCTTC
CASSYTGTSDEQFF
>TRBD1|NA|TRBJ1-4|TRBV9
TGTGCCAGCAGCGCCGGACAGGGGGGGGAAAAACTGTTTTTT
CASSAGQGGEKLFF
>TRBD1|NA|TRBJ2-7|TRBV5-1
TGCGCCAGCAGCTTCGGTGCAGGACAGGGGTACGAGCAGTACTTC
CASSFGAGQGYEQYF
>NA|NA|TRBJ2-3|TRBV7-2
TGTGCCAGCAGCTTGGAGGGACGGGCCCAATACACAGATACGCAGTATTTT
CASSLEGRAQYTDTQYF
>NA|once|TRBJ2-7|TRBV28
TGTGCCAGCCGGCGGGGTTCGCGCGAGCAGTACTTC
CASRRGSREQYF
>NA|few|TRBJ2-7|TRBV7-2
TGTGCCAGCAGTCGGCCGGGGGTCTACGAGCAGTACTTC
CASSRPGVYEQYF
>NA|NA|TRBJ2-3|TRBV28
TGTGCCAGCAGTTCTTTCCAGGGGCAGTATTTT
CASSSFQGQYF
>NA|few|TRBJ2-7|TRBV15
TGTGCCACCAGCAGAGCTGGAGGGATGTACGAGCAGTACTTC
CATSRAGGMYEQYF
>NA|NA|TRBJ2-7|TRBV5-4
TGTGCCAGCAGCTTGGGGGGCGTCTACGAGCAGTACTTC
CASSLGGVYEQYF
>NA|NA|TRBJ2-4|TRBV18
TGTGCCAGCTCACCAGGGCAGTCGCTGTACTTC
CASSPGQSLYF
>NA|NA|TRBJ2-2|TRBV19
TGTGCCAGTAGTATTGGCGGGGGCGCGAGGGCCGGGGAGCTGTTTTTT
CASSIGGGARAGELFF
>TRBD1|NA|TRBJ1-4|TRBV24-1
TGTGCCACCAGTGCCCTGGGACAGGTGGGTGAAAAACTGTTTTTT
CATSALGQVGEKLFF